Described below is a single TCR beta chain sequence and its context. The target antigen is unknown. This entry belongs to a study of T-cell memory formation after mild COVID-19. TCRdb re-derived calls from the 5' RACE reads in MiXCR, one entry per CDR3 protein. The sample consists of about 210,000 distinct CDR3 sequences, roughly a tenth of them appearing once. This CDR3 has 15 amino acids. The V end was cut by 7 bases, the J end by 2 bases, with 17 bases between. Study findings and constraints: That cross-reactive memory joined was suggested by some responding clones appearing in pre-infection memory.

The chain recombines TRBV12-3 or TRBV12-4 with TRBJ1-1, with D possibly TRBD1 on 6 matching bases. The sample consisted of PBMCs or a T cell subset sorted from them (not recorded which). This clonotype was sampled from a young man who had mild COVID-19 (a few samples of this study predate the infection). Cell type and time point are not known. The CDR3 sequence: CASKYFGGVNTEAFF. DNA for the CDR3: TGTGCCAGCAAGTATTTTGGGGGCGTAAACACTGAAGCTTTCTTT.